The sample holds many counts of the clone carrying this TCR beta chain. The cDNA was synthesized by means of template-switch 5'RACE, which was carried out with 10-nucleotide random UMIs. TCRdb re-analysed the 5' RACE reads in MiXCR, keeping a single row per CDR3 protein. Among tens of thousands of distinct CDR3 sequences listed, around 3.4% were seen once. This sample was taken from a study of neurological immune-mediated disorders. About the study: Secondary progressive cases numbered 3 among the 35 or so multiple sclerosis patients, while the other 31 were relapsing-remitting.

The V end lost 0 bases, the J end lost 3 bases, and 13 bases lay between the germline ends. This CDR3 region has 16 residues. Germline values: CDR1 MNHEY, CDR2 SVGAGI. The chain carries TRBV6-5 and TRBJ2-3; D remains unclear. The sequencing input was PBMCs. The receptor was derived from a woman in her twenties or thirties with multiple sclerosis. CDR3 in amino acids: CASSYSGGVGTDTQYF. The CDR3, as DNA: TGTGCCAGCAGTTACTCCGGCGGAGTGGGGACAGATACGCAGTATTTT.